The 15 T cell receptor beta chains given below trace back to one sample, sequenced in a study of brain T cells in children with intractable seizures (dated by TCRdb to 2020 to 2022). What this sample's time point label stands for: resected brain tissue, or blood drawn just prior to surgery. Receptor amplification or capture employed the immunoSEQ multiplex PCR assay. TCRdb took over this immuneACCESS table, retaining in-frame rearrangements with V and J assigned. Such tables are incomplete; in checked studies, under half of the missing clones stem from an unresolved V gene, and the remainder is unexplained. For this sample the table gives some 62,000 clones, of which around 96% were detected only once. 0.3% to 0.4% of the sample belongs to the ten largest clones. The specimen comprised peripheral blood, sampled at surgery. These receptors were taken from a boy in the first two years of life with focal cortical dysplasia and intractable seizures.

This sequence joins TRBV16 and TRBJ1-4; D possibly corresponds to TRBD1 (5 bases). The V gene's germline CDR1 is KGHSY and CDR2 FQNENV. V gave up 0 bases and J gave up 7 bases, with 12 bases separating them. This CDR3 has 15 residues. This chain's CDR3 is CASSQSSGGIEKLFF. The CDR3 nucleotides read TGTGCCAGCAGCCAATCGTCGGGGGGGATTGAAAAACTGTTTTTT.

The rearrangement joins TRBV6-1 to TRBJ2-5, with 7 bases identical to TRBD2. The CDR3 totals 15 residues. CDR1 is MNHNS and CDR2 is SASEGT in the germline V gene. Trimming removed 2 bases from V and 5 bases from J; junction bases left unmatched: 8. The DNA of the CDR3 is TGTGCCAGCAGTGAATTCTGGGGAGGGTGGGAGACCCAGTACTTC. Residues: CASSEFWGGWETQYF.

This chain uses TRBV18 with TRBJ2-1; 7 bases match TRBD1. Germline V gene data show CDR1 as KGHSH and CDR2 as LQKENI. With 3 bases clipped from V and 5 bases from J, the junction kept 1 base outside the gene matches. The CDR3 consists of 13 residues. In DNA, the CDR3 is TGTGCCAGCTCACCCGGGACAGACAATGAGCAGTTCTTC. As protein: CASSPGTDNEQFF.

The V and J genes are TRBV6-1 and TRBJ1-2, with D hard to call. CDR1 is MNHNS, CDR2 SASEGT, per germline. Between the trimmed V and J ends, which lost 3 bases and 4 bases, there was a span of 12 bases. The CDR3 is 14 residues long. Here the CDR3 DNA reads TGTGCCAGCAGTGATCTGTCACCAGGCTATGGCTACACCTTC. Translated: CASSDLSPGYGYTF.

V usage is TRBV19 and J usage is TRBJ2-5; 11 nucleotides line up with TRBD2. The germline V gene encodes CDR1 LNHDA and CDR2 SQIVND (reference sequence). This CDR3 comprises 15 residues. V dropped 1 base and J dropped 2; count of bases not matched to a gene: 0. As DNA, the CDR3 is TGTGCCAGTAGTATAGGGACTAGCGGGCAAGAGACCCAGTACTTC. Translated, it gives CASSIGTSGQETQYF. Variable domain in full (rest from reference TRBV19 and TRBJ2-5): DGGITQSPKYLFRKEGQNVTLSCEQNLNHDAMYWYRQDPGQGLRLIYYSQIVNDFQKGDIAEGYSVSREKKESFPLTVTSAQKNPTAFYLCASSIGTSGQETQYFGPGTRLLVL.

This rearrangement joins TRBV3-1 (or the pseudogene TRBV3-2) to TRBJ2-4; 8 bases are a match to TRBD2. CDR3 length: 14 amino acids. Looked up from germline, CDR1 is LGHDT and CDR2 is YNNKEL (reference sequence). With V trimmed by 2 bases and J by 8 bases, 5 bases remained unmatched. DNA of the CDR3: TGTGCCAGCAGCCAAACGACTAGCGCGGACATTCAGTACTTC. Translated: CASSQTTSADIQYF.

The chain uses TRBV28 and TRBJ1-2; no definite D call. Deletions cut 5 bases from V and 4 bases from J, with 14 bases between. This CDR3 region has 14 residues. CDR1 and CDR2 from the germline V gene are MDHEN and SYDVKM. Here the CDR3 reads CASSPLTLTYGYTF. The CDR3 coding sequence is TGTGCCAGCAGTCCCCTGACATTGACCTATGGCTACACCTTC.

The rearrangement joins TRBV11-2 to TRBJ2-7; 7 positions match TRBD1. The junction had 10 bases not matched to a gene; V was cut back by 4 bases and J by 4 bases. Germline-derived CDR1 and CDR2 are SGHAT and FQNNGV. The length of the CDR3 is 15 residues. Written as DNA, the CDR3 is TGTGCCAGCAGCTCCCCGTTGAAGGGGGCATACGAGCAGTACTTC. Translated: CASSSPLKGAYEQYF.

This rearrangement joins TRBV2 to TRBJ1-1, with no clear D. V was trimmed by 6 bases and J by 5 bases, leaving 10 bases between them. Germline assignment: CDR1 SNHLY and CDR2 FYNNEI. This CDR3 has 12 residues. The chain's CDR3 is CASRAGGTEAFF. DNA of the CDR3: TGTGCCAGCAGGGCGGGTGGGACTGAAGCTTTCTTT.

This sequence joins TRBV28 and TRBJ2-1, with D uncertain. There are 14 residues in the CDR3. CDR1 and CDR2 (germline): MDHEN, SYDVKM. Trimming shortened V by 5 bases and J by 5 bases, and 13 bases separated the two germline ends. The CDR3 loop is CASSPPPTNNEQFF. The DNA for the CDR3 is TGTGCCAGCAGTCCCCCTCCGACGAACAATGAGCAGTTCTTC. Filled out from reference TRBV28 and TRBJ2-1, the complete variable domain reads DVKVTQSSRYLVKRTGEKVFLECVQDMDHENMFWYRQDPGLGLRLIYFSYDVKMKEKGDIPEGYSVSREKKERFSLILESASTNQTSMYLCASSPPPTNNEQFFGPGTRLTVL.

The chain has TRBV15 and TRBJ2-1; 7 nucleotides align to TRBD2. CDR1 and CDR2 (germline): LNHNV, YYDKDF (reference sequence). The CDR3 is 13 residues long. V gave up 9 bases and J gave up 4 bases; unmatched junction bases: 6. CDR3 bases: TGTGCCACTCGGACTAGTGGTTACAATGAGCAGTTCTTC. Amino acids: CATRTSGYNEQFF.

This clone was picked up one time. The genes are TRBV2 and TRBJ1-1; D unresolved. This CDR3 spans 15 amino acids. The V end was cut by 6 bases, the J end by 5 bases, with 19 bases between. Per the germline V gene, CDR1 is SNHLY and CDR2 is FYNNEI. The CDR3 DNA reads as TGTGCCAGCAGCCCCCCTCCCCTCGGTCGGACTGAAGCTTTCTTT. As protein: CASSPPPLGRTEAFF.

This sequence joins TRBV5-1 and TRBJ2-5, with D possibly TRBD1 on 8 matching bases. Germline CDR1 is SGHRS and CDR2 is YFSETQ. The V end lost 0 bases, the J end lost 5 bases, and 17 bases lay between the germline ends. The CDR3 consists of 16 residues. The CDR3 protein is CASSLGKQGGMETQYF. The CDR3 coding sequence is TGCGCCAGCAGCTTGGGGAAACAGGGGGGGATGGAGACCCAGTACTTC.

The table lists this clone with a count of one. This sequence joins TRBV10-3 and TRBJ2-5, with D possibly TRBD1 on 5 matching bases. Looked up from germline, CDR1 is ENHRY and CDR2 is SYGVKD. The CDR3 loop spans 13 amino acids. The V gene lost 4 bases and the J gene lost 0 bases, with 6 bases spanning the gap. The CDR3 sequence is CAISGQHQETQYF. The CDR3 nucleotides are TGTGCCATCAGTGGACAGCACCAAGAGACCCAGTACTTC.

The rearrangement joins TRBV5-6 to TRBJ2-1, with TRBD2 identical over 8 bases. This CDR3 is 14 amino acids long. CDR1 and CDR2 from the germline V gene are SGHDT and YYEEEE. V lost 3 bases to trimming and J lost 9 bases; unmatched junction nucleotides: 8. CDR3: CASSWGTRDGEQFF. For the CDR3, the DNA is TGTGCCAGCAGCTGGGGGACTAGGGATGGTGAGCAGTTCTTC.